One sample yielded the 6 T cell receptor beta chains listed below, sequenced in a study of human T cells and chemical hapten exposure. TCRdb recomputed calls from the RACE reads with MiXCR, one row per CDR3 protein. The top ten clones hold roughly 9% of a sample with approximately 52,000 distinct CDR3 sequences, 9.6% of them seen once. Time point noted: pre-sensitization, week 0. The treatment was: therapeutic diphenylcyclopropenone sensitization with weekly scalp DPC. Unfractionated whole blood yielded the extracted total RNA. The sample was whole blood, taken in connection with sensitization to the hapten diphenylcyclopropenone (DPC). The receptors derive from a woman in her 30s with alopecia areata. Some clones in this sample may be carry-over from other donors' samples.

There are many counts of this clonotype. This chain joins TRBV20-1 and TRBJ1-5; D is possibly TRBD1 (6 bases). There are 15 residues in the CDR3. V was clipped by 0 bases and J by 9 bases, with 18 bases between them. CDR1 and CDR2 from the germline V gene are DFQATT and SNEGSKA (reference sequence). The CDR3 protein is CSARDDGGTKAPQHF. CDR3 bases: TGCAGTGCTAGAGATGATGGAGGGACAAAGGCGCCCCAGCATTTT.

The chain has TRBV7-2 and TRBJ1-2; D not resolved. The CDR3 sequence is 14 residues long. CDR1 is SGHTA, CDR2 FQGNSA, per germline. V lost 5 bases, J lost 4 bases, and 14 bases lay in between. CDR3 amino acids: CASSRASYTYGYTF. Written as DNA, the CDR3 is TGTGCCAGCAGCCGAGCCTCCTACACCTATGGCTACACCTTC.

This clonotype has a count of ten or more. The chain has TRBV29-1 and TRBJ1-1; D gene unclear. Looked up from germline, CDR1 is SQVTM and CDR2 is ANQGSEA. This CDR3 is built from 14 residues. Trimming removed 3 bases from V and 0 bases from J, with 11 bases in between. The CDR3 DNA follows: TGCAGCGTTGATGCGGGGAGAATGAACACTGAAGCTTTCTTT. As protein: CSVDAGRMNTEAFF. The full variable domain, in which reference TRBV29-1 and TRBJ1-1 provide the parts outside the CDR3, is SAVISQKPSRDICQRGTSLTIQCQVDSQVTMMFWYRQQPGQSLTLIATANQGSEATYESGFVIDKFPISRPNLTFSTLTVSNMSPEDSSIYLCSVDAGRMNTEAFFGQGTRLTVV.

This chain links TRBV10-3 with TRBJ2-3, with 10 nucleotides matching TRBD1. Germline V gene sequence: CDR1 ENHRY, CDR2 SYGVKD. Losses at the gene ends were 1 base for V and 6 bases for J; bases not matched to a gene: 1. The CDR3 loop spans 14 amino acids. The CDR3: CAISEWTGGDTQYF. CDR3 sequence (DNA): TGTGCCATCAGTGAGTGGACAGGGGGGGATACGCAGTATTTT.

This clonotype has only a few counts. The chain recombines TRBV6-2 or TRBV6-3 with TRBJ2-3, with 12 positions matching TRBD2. The germline gives CDR1 MNHEY, CDR2 SVGEGT. The CDR3 loop spans 17 amino acids. V lost 0 bases and J lost 3; bases outside the gene matches: 4. CDR3 DNA: TGTGCCAGCAGTTACTCAAGACTAGCGGGAGTGACAGATACGCAGTATTTT. Amino acids: CASSYSRLAGVTDTQYF.

In its sample, this clonotype was seen a few times. The V call is TRBV6-6, the J call TRBJ2-7, with D possibly matching TRBD2 (6 bases). The ends were cut back, 0 bases at V and 2 bases at J, with 11 bases in the middle. The CDR3 runs 15 residues. Per the germline V gene, CDR1 is MNHNY and CDR2 is SVGAGI (reference sequence). The CDR3 region has the DNA TGTGCCAGCAGTTACTCGGAGGGCGGCCCCTACGAGCAGTACTTC. This gives the protein CASSYSEGGPYEQYF.